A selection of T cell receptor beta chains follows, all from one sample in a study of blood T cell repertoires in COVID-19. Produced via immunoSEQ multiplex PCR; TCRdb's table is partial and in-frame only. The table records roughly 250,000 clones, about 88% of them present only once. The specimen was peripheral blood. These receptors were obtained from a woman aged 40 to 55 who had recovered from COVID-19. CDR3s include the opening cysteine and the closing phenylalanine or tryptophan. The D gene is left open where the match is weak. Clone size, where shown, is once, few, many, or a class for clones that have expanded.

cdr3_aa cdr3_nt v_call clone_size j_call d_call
CASSPRLADNEQFF TGTGCCAGCAGTCCCCGACTAGCAGACAATGAGCAGTTCTTC TRBV6-5 NA TRBJ2-1 TRBD2
CASSPPDQETQYF TGTGCCAGCAGCCCCCCGGACCAAGAGACCCAGTACTTC TRBV7-8 NA TRBJ2-5 NA
CASSVPREQTEAFF TGTGCCAGCAGTGTCCCCCGGGAACAAACTGAAGCTTTCTTT TRBV6-2/TRBV6-3 NA TRBJ1-1 NA
CASRPETSGGTNEQFF TGTGCCAGCAGACCAGAGACTAGCGGGGGTACCAATGAGCAGTTCTTC TRBV3-1/TRBV3-2 NA TRBJ2-1 TRBD2
CASSQEVVDTQYF TGCGCCAGCAGCCAAGAGGTAGTGGATACGCAGTATTTT TRBV4-1 NA TRBJ2-3 NA
CASSRNTGGNYGYTF TGTGCCAGCAGCCGCAACACCGGCGGGAACTATGGCTACACCTTC TRBV7-8 NA TRBJ1-2 NA
CASSESSLSGANVLTF TGCGCCAGCAGTGAGTCGAGCCTCTCTGGGGCCAACGTCCTGACTTTC TRBV10-1 NA TRBJ2-6 NA
CAIMGAGGESGYTF TGTGCCATCATGGGAGCAGGAGGGGAGAGTGGCTACACCTTC TRBV10-3 NA TRBJ1-2 NA
CASSPDLGRPQHF TGTGCCAGCAGCCCAGATCTGGGGAGGCCCCAGCATTTT TRBV4-2 once TRBJ1-5 NA
CASSQGASGKGFF TGTGCCAGCAGCCAAGGGGCTAGCGGGAAGGGGTTCTTC TRBV3-1/TRBV3-2 NA TRBJ2-1 TRBD2
CAWSVWGENNEQFF TGTGCCTGGAGTGTATGGGGGGAGAACAATGAGCAGTTCTTC TRBV30 NA TRBJ2-1 NA
CSAGTGRQPQHF TGCAGCGCAGGGACAGGACGGCAGCCCCAGCATTTT TRBV29-1 once TRBJ1-5 TRBD1
CASSQEPGTSGSLGTGELFF TGCGCCAGCAGCCAAGAGCCCGGGACTAGCGGGAGTCTGGGGACCGGGGAGCTGTTTTTT TRBV4-1 NA TRBJ2-2 TRBD2
CSAGQGDTQYF TGCAGTGCTGGACAGGGGGATACGCAGTATTTT TRBV20-1 NA TRBJ2-3 TRBD1
CASTGQGGVETQYF TGTGCCAGCACCGGACAGGGGGGTGTGGAGACCCAGTACTTC TRBV6-5 NA TRBJ2-5 TRBD1
CASNQGAWQPQHF TGTGCCAGCAACCAGGGGGCTTGGCAGCCCCAGCATTTT TRBV7-9 NA TRBJ1-5 TRBD1
CASSVGGRGVNEQFF TGTGCCAGCAGCGTGGGCGGGAGGGGAGTCAATGAGCAGTTCTTC TRBV9 NA TRBJ2-1 TRBD2
CASSPSGGQGYGYTF TGTGCCAGCAGCCCTTCGGGGGGGCAGGGCTATGGCTACACCTTC TRBV7-9 once TRBJ1-2 NA